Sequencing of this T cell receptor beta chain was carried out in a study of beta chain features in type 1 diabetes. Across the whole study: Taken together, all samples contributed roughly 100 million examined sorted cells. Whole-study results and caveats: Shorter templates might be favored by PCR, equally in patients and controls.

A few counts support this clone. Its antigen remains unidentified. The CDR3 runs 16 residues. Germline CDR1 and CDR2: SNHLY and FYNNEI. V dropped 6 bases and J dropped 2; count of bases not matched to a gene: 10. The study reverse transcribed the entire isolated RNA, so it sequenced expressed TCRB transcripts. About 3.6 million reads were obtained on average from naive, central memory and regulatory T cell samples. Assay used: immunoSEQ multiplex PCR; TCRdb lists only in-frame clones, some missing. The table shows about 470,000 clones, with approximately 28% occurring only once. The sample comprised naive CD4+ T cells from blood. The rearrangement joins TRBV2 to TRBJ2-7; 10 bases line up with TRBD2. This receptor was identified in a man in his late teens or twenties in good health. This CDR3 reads CASRPAGLAPAYEQYF. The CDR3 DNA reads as TGTGCCAGCAGACCTGCGGGACTAGCGCCTGCCTACGAGCAGTACTTC.